This is a list of T cell receptor beta chains from one sample in a study of control samples from healthy donors and cancer patients. Only in-frame clones appear in the TCRdb table, and some are missing; sequencing was by immunoSEQ multiplex PCR. Among about 130,000 clones listed, more than 85% were seen once. The source material was blood. Receptor source: a man between 18 and 35 years old in good health. Each CDR3 is given with its conserved first and last residue.

TRBV27	10	TRBJ2-7	CASGDYEQYF
TRBV28	12	TRBJ2-2	CASYFGAGELFF
TRBV11-2	12	TRBJ1-2	CASSPRQGAYTF
TRBV25-1	12	TRBJ1-1	CASRSESTEAFF
TRBV5-6	13	TRBJ2-5	CASSLAYGETQYF
TRBV28	15	TRBJ2-7	CASSLLQTGGYEQYF
TRBV12-3/TRBV12-4	13	TRBJ1-5	CASSTGPNQPQHF
TRBV6-5	15	TRBJ1-4	CASSHGTVPNEKLFF
TRBV5-1	16	TRBJ2-7	CASSPAGSGNPYEQYF
TRBV9	18	TRBJ2-1	CASSVVGTSGTTYNEQFF
TRBV9	16	TRBJ2-5	CASSARGTSGQETQYF
TRBV28	14	TRBJ2-2	CASSRTQNTGELFF
TRBV10-3	14	TRBJ2-2	CAISEYKTTGELFF
TRBV19	16	TRBJ2-1	CASSSGGTGRYNEQFF
TRBV6-6	14	TRBJ2-7	CASCREGPTYEQYF
TRBV9	16	TRBJ1-1	CASSPLETGEDTEAFF
TRBV6-6	15	TRBJ2-3	CASSPPGQISDTQYF